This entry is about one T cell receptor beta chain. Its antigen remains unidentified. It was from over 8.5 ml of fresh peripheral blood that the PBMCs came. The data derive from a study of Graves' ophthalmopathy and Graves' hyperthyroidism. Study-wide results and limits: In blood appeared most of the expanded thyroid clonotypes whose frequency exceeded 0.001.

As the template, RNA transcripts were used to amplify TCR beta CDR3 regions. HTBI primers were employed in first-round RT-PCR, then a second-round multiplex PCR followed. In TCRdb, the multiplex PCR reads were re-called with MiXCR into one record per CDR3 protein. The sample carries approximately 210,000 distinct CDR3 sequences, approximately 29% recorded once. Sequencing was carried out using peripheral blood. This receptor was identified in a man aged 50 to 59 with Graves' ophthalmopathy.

CDR3 bases: TGTGCCAGCAGCTTAGCGGGTCTTGGGGACACCGGGGAGCTGTTTTTT. It encodes CASSLAGLGDTGELFF. This rearrangement joins TRBV7-2 to TRBJ2-2; D gene ambiguous. This CDR3 is 16 amino acids long. V lost 0 bases and J 3 bases, leaving 11 bases between the germline ends. Germline values: CDR1 SGHTA, CDR2 FQGNSA.